The rows below give T cell receptor beta chains drawn from one sample of a study of beta chain features in type 1 diabetes. TCRdb's copy holds only in-frame clones and misses some; the assay was immunoSEQ multiplex PCR. The sample carries nearly 250,000 clones, roughly 70% recorded once. Sequencing input: naive CD4+ T cells from blood. The source is a man under 40 in good health. Each CDR3 is given with its conserved first and last residue. The order of the fields is CDR3 length, D gene, J gene, V gene, clone size, CDR3 protein, CDR3 DNA. D genes are given only for firm matches. Rows may omit the clone size; those that give it use once, few, many or a size class.

13 | NA | TRBJ2-3 | TRBV29-1 | NA | CSVVGRLTDTQYF | TGCAGCGTGGTGGGACGGCTTACAGATACGCAGTATTTT
12 | NA | TRBJ1-1 | TRBV11-2 | NA | CASSPSGAEAFF | TGTGCCAGCAGCCCCAGTGGCGCTGAAGCTTTCTTT
15 | TRBD2 | TRBJ2-1 | TRBV19 | few | CASINMASGYNEQFF | TGTGCCAGTATTAATATGGCTAGCGGCTACAATGAGCAGTTCTTC
13 | NA | TRBJ1-6 | TRBV6-1 | once | CASSEGANSPLHF | TGTGCCAGCAGTGAAGGTGCTAATTCACCCCTCCACTTT
14 | TRBD1 | TRBJ1-2 | TRBV9 | NA | CASSRGTGNYGYTF | TGTGCCAGCAGCCGAGGGACAGGGAACTATGGCTACACCTTC
14 | NA | TRBJ2-5 | TRBV30 | NA | CAWSRDPGRETQYF | TGTGCCTGGAGTCGCGACCCGGGCCGGGAGACCCAGTACTTC
13 | TRBD2 | TRBJ2-7 | TRBV30 | NA | CAWSPGTRYEQYF | TGTGCCTGGAGTCCCGGGACTAGGTACGAGCAGTACTTC
15 | NA | TRBJ2-3 | TRBV11-1 | NA | CASSPGTSRGDTQYF | TGTGCCAGCAGCCCGGGGACTTCGAGGGGAGATACGCAGTATTTT
15 | NA | TRBJ2-5 | TRBV19 | once | CASSPSFSQQETQYF | TGTGCCAGTAGTCCTTCGTTCAGCCAGCAAGAGACCCAGTACTTC
15 | NA | TRBJ1-2 | TRBV25-1 | NA | CASSDQGQGSYGYTF | TGTGCCAGCAGTGACCAAGGTCAGGGCAGCTATGGCTACACCTTC
14 | TRBD1 | TRBJ2-3 | TRBV7-2 | few | CASSSDRDTDTQYF | TGTGCCAGCAGCTCCGACAGGGACACAGATACGCAGTATTTT
15 | TRBD2 | TRBJ2-1 | TRBV18 | few | CASSPRLAGGNEQFF | TGTGCCAGCTCACCCCGACTAGCGGGAGGTAATGAGCAGTTCTTC
14 | NA | TRBJ2-1 | TRBV6-1 | NA | CASMRSLGYNEQFF | TGTGCCAGCATGCGTAGCCTGGGATACAATGAGCAGTTCTTC
12 | TRBD1 | TRBJ2-1 | TRBV29-1 | NA | CSVDRGPNEQFF | TGCAGCGTCGACAGGGGGCCGAATGAGCAGTTCTTC
14 | TRBD1 | TRBJ2-1 | TRBV14 | NA | CASSVRDRYNEQFF | TGTGCCAGCAGCGTCCGGGACAGATACAATGAGCAGTTCTTC
12 | TRBD1 | TRBJ2-7 | TRBV29-1 | NA | CSAGQGRHEQYF | TGCAGCGCCGGACAGGGTAGGCACGAGCAGTACTTC
14 | TRBD1 | TRBJ2-5 | TRBV12-5 | NA | CASGPGQGGETQYF | TGTGCTAGTGGCCCTGGACAGGGAGGAGAGACCCAGTACTTC
10 | NA | TRBJ2-4 | TRBV29-1 | few | CSPTARFQYF | TGCAGCCCAACAGCTAGGTTTCAGTACTTC
19 | NA | TRBJ2-1 | TRBV9 | once | CASSATIGQIHSSDNEQFF | TGTGCCAGCAGCGCCACAATAGGACAGATCCACTCCTCCGACAATGAGCAGTTCTTC
15 | NA | TRBJ2-1 | TRBV14 | few | CASSQGGAAYNEQFF | TGTGCCAGCAGCCAAGGCGGGGCCGCCTACAATGAGCAGTTCTTC
14 | NA | TRBJ1-5 | TRBV4-1 | NA | CASSQASSNQPQHF | TGCGCCAGCAGCCAAGCCAGTAGCAATCAGCCCCAGCATTTT
12 | NA | TRBJ1-5 | TRBV30 | NA | CAWSAQGGPQHF | TGTGCCTGGAGCGCGCAAGGGGGGCCCCAGCATTTT
13 | NA | TRBJ1-2 | TRBV30 | few | CAWSPTGNYGYTF | TGTGCCTGGAGTCCGACAGGAAACTATGGCTACACCTTC
13 | NA | TRBJ2-7 | TRBV29-1 | NA | CSVVGARANEQYF | TGCAGCGTTGTCGGCGCCAGGGCGAACGAGCAGTACTTC
11 | NA | TRBJ2-5 | TRBV29-1 | few | CSVVVQETQYF | TGCAGCGTTGTCGTCCAAGAGACCCAGTACTTC
16 | NA | TRBJ2-5 | TRBV7-9 | NA | CASSFLVGLGQETQYF | TGTGCCAGCAGCTTCTTGGTGGGTCTAGGACAAGAGACCCAGTACTTC
14 | NA | TRBJ2-5 | TRBV11-2 | NA | CASSLDGGPETQYF | TGTGCCAGCAGCTTAGATGGGGGTCCAGAGACCCAGTACTTC
13 | NA | TRBJ2-1 | TRBV14 | few | CASSQEYVNEQFF | TGTGCCAGCAGCCAAGAGTACGTCAATGAGCAGTTCTTC
12 | NA | TRBJ1-1 | TRBV29-1 | NA | CSVVVAVTEAFF | TGCAGCGTTGTGGTGGCCGTCACTGAAGCTTTCTTT
15 | TRBD1 | TRBJ2-1 | TRBV14 | NA | CASSRQGSSYNEQFF | TGTGCCAGCAGCCGACAGGGGAGCTCCTACAATGAGCAGTTCTTC
12 | NA | TRBJ2-7 | TRBV29-1 | NA | CSVVQGTYEQYF | TGCAGCGTTGTCCAGGGCACCTACGAGCAGTACTTC
16 | TRBD2 | TRBJ2-1 | TRBV5-1 | once | CASSLGTSGAYNEQFF | TGCGCCAGCAGCTTGGGGACTAGCGGGGCGTACAATGAGCAGTTCTTC
18 | TRBD2 | TRBJ2-1 | TRBV27 | NA | CASSYGTSGRASYNEQFF | TGTGCCAGCAGTTACGGGACTAGCGGGAGGGCCTCTTACAATGAGCAGTTCTTC
15 | NA | TRBJ2-3 | TRBV10-3 | NA | CAISVTGKGTDTQYF | TGTGCCATCAGTGTAACGGGCAAGGGCACAGATACGCAGTATTTT
14 | NA | TRBJ2-1 | TRBV7-2 | NA | CASSFDRGYNEQFF | TGTGCCAGCAGCTTCGACAGAGGCTACAATGAGCAGTTCTTC
13 | NA | TRBJ2-7 | TRBV7-9 | NA | CASSPGDSYEQYF | TGTGCCAGCAGCCCAGGGGACTCCTACGAGCAGTACTTC
14 | TRBD1 | TRBJ1-5 | TRBV18 | once | CASSPDRGNQPQHF | TGTGCCAGCTCGCCGGACAGGGGCAATCAGCCCCAGCATTTT
15 | TRBD2 | TRBJ2-5 | TRBV4-3 | NA | CASSPGLAPPETQYF | TGCGCCAGCAGCCCGGGACTAGCGCCCCCAGAGACCCAGTACTTC
11 | NA | TRBJ1-4 | TRBV28 | NA | CASSLREKLFF | TGTGCCAGCAGTTTGCGAGAAAAACTGTTTTTT
14 | TRBD1 | TRBJ2-2 | TRBV29-1 | NA | CSVLTGVNTGELFF | TGCAGCGTTTTGACAGGGGTGAACACCGGGGAGCTGTTTTTT
14 | TRBD1 | TRBJ2-5 | TRBV29-1 | NA | CSVPGQTYQETQYF | TGCAGCGTTCCGGGACAGACGTACCAAGAGACCCAGTACTTC
15 | NA | TRBJ2-7 | TRBV19 | NA | CASSTIAGPTYEQYF | TGTGCCAGTAGTACGATCGCCGGTCCGACCTACGAGCAGTACTTC
11 | NA | TRBJ2-7 | TRBV30 | NA | CAWRSQYEQYF | TGTGCCTGGAGGTCCCAGTACGAGCAGTACTTC
12 | NA | TRBJ2-7 | TRBV25-1 | NA | CAPPQTLYEQYF | TGTGCCCCCCCGCAGACTCTATACGAGCAGTACTTC
16 | TRBD2 | TRBJ2-3 | TRBV30 | few | CAWSDKLAGATDTQYF | TGTGCCTGGAGCGATAAACTAGCGGGAGCTACAGATACGCAGTATTTT
15 | TRBD1 | TRBJ2-3 | TRBV25-1 | once | CASAQGQPRTDTQYF | TGTGCCAGCGCCCAGGGACAGCCCCGCACAGATACGCAGTATTTT
15 | NA | TRBJ2-5 | TRBV19 | NA | CASSTGPYARETQYF | TGTGCCAGTAGCACCGGACCTTATGCGCGAGAGACCCAGTACTTC
12 | TRBD1 | TRBJ2-3 | TRBV30 | once | CAWSLTGDTQYF | TGTGCCTGGAGTCTGACAGGGGATACGCAGTATTTT
12 | NA | TRBJ2-5 | TRBV6-5 | few | CASSGTQETQYF | TGTGCCAGCAGCGGGACCCAAGAGACCCAGTACTTC
13 | NA | TRBJ2-5 | TRBV28 | NA | CASSLDVVETQYF | TGTGCCAGCAGTTTAGACGTCGTAGAGACCCAGTACTTC
11 | NA | TRBJ2-1 | TRBV10-3 | few | CAIGDYNEQFF | TGTGCCATCGGAGATTACAATGAGCAGTTCTTC
11 | NA | TRBJ2-7 | TRBV30 | NA | CAWSRTYEQYF | TGTGCCTGGAGTCGCACCTACGAGCAGTACTTC